The T cell receptor (beta chain) under discussion was sequenced for a study of T-cell memory formation after mild COVID-19. With respect to this clonotype: Its antigen remains unidentified.

Via MiXCR, TCRdb re-called the 5' RACE reads, giving one row per CDR3 protein. The sample lists 170,000 or so distinct CDR3 sequences; 30% to 35% were seen once. The V gene's germline CDR1 is KGHSH and CDR2 LQKENI. The CDR3 has 16 residues. Trimming left V 3 bases short and J 0 bases short, with 15 bases between. Overall study findings and caveats: A balance of CD4 and CD8 characterized clones contracting day 15 to 85, whereas later expanders leaned CD4+.

V gene TRBV18 combines with J gene TRBJ2-7, with D perhaps matching TRBD2 (5 bases). Sample: PBMCs or a T cell subset sorted from them (not recorded which). The clonotype originates from an adult woman who had mild COVID-19 (a few samples of this study predate the infection). Cell type and time point are not known. The CDR3 DNA is TGTGCCAGCTCACCCCCAGGATGGAGGAGCTCCTACGAGCAGTACTTC. Its protein is CASSPPGWRSSYEQYF.